Below, 27 T cell receptor beta chains from the same sample are listed, as sequenced in a study of PD-L1 blockade in urothelial cancer. Repertoires were generated with immunoSEQ multiplex PCR, while TCRdb's copy carries only in-frame clones and drops some. The profile shows about 39,000 clones, roughly 91% of them singletons. Sequenced here: PBMCs, sampled around atezolizumab (anti-PD-L1) treatment. These receptors all come from a man aged 55-75 years with urothelial cancer.

The chain is built from TRBV27 and TRBJ2-2, with a weak D call TRBD1 (6 bases). Germline CDR1 MNHEY, CDR2 SMNVEV (reference sequence). The CDR3 has 16 residues. V was pared by 5 bases and J by 1 base, with 14 bases between. CDR3 sequence: CASSPPRTVNTGELFF. CDR3 nucleotide sequence: TGTGCCAGCAGTCCACCCCGGACAGTGAACACCGGGGAGCTGTTTTTT.

This clone was detected only once. V gene TRBV5-4 combines with J gene TRBJ2-3; no reliable D call. This CDR3 is 16 amino acids long. V was shortened by 4 bases and J by 8 bases, with 23 bases between the two germline ends. Germline lookup yields CDR1 SGHNT and CDR2 YYREEE (reference sequence). This CDR3 is CASSPSGGMVAATQYF. CDR3 coding DNA: TGTGCCAGCAGCCCGTCTGGCGGTATGGTGGCAGCTACGCAGTATTTT.

The rearrangement links TRBV7-9 to TRBJ2-5; possible D gene TRBD1, 6 bases. V was cut by 2 bases and J by 2 bases, with 18 bases left in between. From germline, CDR1 is SEHNR and CDR2 FQNEAQ (reference sequence). This CDR3 is built from 17 residues. The DNA of the CDR3 is TGTGCCAGCAGCTTATCCTTCGGACAGTTACTTCAAGAGACCCAGTACTTC. Translating it yields CASSLSFGQLLQETQYF. The full variable domain, with the rest looked up from reference TRBV7-9 and TRBJ2-5, is DTGVSQNPRHKITKRGQNVTFRCDPISEHNRLYWYRQTLGQGPEFLTYFQNEAQLEKSRLLSDRFSAERPKGSFSTLEIQRTEQGDSAMYLCASSLSFGQLLQETQYFGPGTRLLVL.

The J gene is TRBJ1-1, the V gene TRBV6-5; maybe TRBD1 (6 bases). CDR1 is MNHEY and CDR2 is SVGAGI in the germline V gene. CDR3 size: 15 residues. V shed 0 bases and J shed 1 base, with 9 bases lying between them. The CDR3 DNA sequence: TGTGCCAGCAGTTACTCGGGGGGGGCGAACACTGAAGCTTTCTTT. It codes for CASSYSGGANTEAFF.

V gene TRBV9 combines with J gene TRBJ2-1, with D perhaps TRBD2 (6 bases). Per germline, CDR1 SGDLS and CDR2 YYNGEE. The V end lost 6 bases, the J end lost 0 bases, and 13 bases lay between the germline ends. The CDR3 contains 15 residues. The CDR3 region has the DNA TGTGCCAGCACCTCAGAGGAGGGCTCCTACAATGAGCAGTTCTTC. It is translated as CASTSEEGSYNEQFF.

The chain recombines TRBV10-2 with TRBJ1-2; the D gene is possibly TRBD1 (5 bases). Deletions cut 1 base from V and 3 bases from J, with 30 bases between. CDR1 and CDR2 from the germline V gene are WSHSY and SAAADI. The CDR3 is 21 residues long. As DNA, the CDR3 is TGCGCCAGCAGTGAGTTAATGCTCCTCTCGGCCTCAGGGTTCCGGGACTATGGCTACACCTTC. Protein: CASSELMLLSASGFRDYGYTF.

The J gene is TRBJ1-5, the V gene TRBV7-9; 7 bases map to TRBD1. V lost 5 bases and J lost 2; bases outside the gene matches: 3. CDR3 length equals 14 residues. Germline lookup yields CDR1 SEHNR and CDR2 FQNEAQ (reference sequence). The CDR3 protein is CASSPGTGNQPQHF. CDR3 coding DNA: TGTGCCAGCAGCCCGGGGACAGGCAATCAGCCCCAGCATTTT.

The chain carries TRBV18 and TRBJ1-2; 8 nucleotides align to TRBD1. Germline V gene sequence: CDR1 KGHSH, CDR2 LQKENI. The ends lost 3 bases at V and 2 bases at J; junction bases unmatched: 5. The length of the CDR3 is 15 residues. CDR3 nucleotide sequence: TGTGCCAGCTCACCGGGGGACAGGAAAAACTATGGCTACACCTTC. Protein product: CASSPGDRKNYGYTF.

The chain is built from TRBV19 and TRBJ2-2; TRBD1 is a possible D gene (6 bases). V lost 5 bases, J lost 6 bases, and 10 bases lay in between. Germline V lookup: CDR1 LNHDA, CDR2 SQIVND (reference sequence). CDR3 length equals 13 residues. This CDR3 reads CASSGGIAGELFF. CDR3 DNA sequence: TGTGCCAGTAGTGGGGGCATCGCCGGGGAGCTGTTTTTT.

The chain links TRBV28 to TRBJ2-6, with 8 bases that match TRBD1. The junction had 4 bases not matched to a gene; V was cut back by 2 bases and J by 1 base. The CDR3 runs to 17 residues. CDR1 MDHEN and CDR2 SYDVKM come from the germline V gene. The CDR3 reads CASSLDRGSSGANVLTF. CDR3 nucleotides: TGTGCCAGCAGTTTAGACAGGGGATCTTCTGGGGCCAACGTCCTGACTTTC.

The chain links TRBV2 to TRBJ1-1, with no clear D. The CDR3 spans 14 residues. Germline V CDR1 and CDR2: SNHLY, FYNNEI. Trimming stripped 10 bases from V and 3 bases from J, with 18 bases between. The DNA of the CDR3 is TGTGCCACCCAAGCAGTGGTGCGGGACACTGAAGCTTTCTTT. This encodes CATQAVVRDTEAFF.

The chain joins TRBV20-1 to TRBJ1-2, with D perhaps matching TRBD1 (6 bases). The germline V gene encodes CDR1 DFQATT and CDR2 SNEGSKA (reference sequence). The ends were cut back, 8 bases at V and 4 bases at J, with 8 bases in the middle. The CDR3 covers 10 residues. The CDR3 region is CSMDSYGYTF. In DNA form, the CDR3 reads TGCAGTATGGACAGCTATGGCTACACCTTC.

The chain recombines TRBV18 with TRBJ1-3, with D tentatively TRBD1 (6 bases). This CDR3 is 15 amino acids long. The germline V and J ends were trimmed by 3 bases and 0 bases, with 9 bases remaining between them. In germline, CDR1 is KGHSH, CDR2 LQKENI. This CDR3 reads CASSPDSFSGNTIYF. CDR3 sequence (DNA): TGTGCCAGCTCACCGGACAGTTTCTCTGGAAACACCATATATTTT.

This clone ranks as medium-sized. The chain has TRBV6-4 and TRBJ2-3; TRBD2 aligns across 8 bases. Per germline, CDR1 MRHNA and CDR2 SNTAGT. After removal of 2 bases from V and 4 bases from J, the junction contained 2 bases not matched to a gene. The CDR3 contains 14 residues. The CDR3 reads CASSDREGADTQYF. In DNA form, the CDR3 reads TGTGCCAGCAGTGACCGGGAGGGGGCAGATACGCAGTATTTT.

The V and J genes are TRBV19 and TRBJ1-2; D gene uncertain. Germline loops: CDR1 LNHDA, CDR2 SQIVND (reference sequence). Trimming pared 6 bases from V and 0 bases from J, leaving 14 bases between. The CDR3 has 15 residues. CDR3 sequence: CASSLGSDTNYGYTF. Written as DNA, the CDR3 is TGTGCCAGTAGCCTGGGCTCAGATACTAACTATGGCTACACCTTC.

The V gene is TRBV4-1, the J gene TRBJ1-5; D unclear. Germline lookup yields CDR1 MGHRA and CDR2 YSYEKL. Between the trimmed V and J ends, which lost 0 bases and 0 bases, there was a span of 18 bases. The CDR3 loop spans 19 amino acids. The DNA for the CDR3 is TGCGCCAGCAGCCAAGATACAGAGAAAGAAACGTATAGCAATCAGCCCCAGCATTTT. Translation: CASSQDTEKETYSNQPQHF.

This chain joins TRBV5-5 and TRBJ1-1; the D is unclear. Trimming took off 4 bases at V and 1 base at J, with 2 bases between the two ends. The CDR3 runs to 11 residues. The germline V gene encodes CDR1 SGHKS and CDR2 YYEKEE (reference sequence). CDR3 loop: CASSRNTEAFF. The CDR3 nucleotides are TGTGCCAGCAGCCGGAACACTGAAGCTTTCTTT.

V usage is TRBV11-2 and J usage is TRBJ2-7; D uncertain. This CDR3 is 14 amino acids long. CDR1 and CDR2 from the germline V gene are SGHAT and FQNNGV. V lost 5 bases to trimming and J lost 2 bases, with 13 bases between them. CDR3 amino acids: CASSPDGSAYEQYF. The CDR3 DNA sequence: TGTGCCAGCAGCCCCGACGGGTCAGCCTACGAGCAGTACTTC.

V and J are TRBV5-1 and TRBJ1-1, with TRBD1 as a possible D gene (5 bases). The V and J ends lost 3 bases and 4 bases respectively, with 13 bases between them. There are 14 residues in the CDR3. The germline V gene has CDR1 SGHRS and CDR2 YFSETQ. The CDR3 sequence: CASSSGGVGTEAFF. The CDR3 region has the DNA TGCGCCAGCAGCTCGGGGGGGGTTGGCACTGAAGCTTTCTTT.

The chain is built from TRBV28 and TRBJ2-7; the D gene is possibly TRBD1 (8 bases). The V end was cut by 5 bases, the J end by 0 bases, with 17 bases between. The germline V gene encodes CDR1 MDHEN and CDR2 SYDVKM. This CDR3 is 16 amino acids long. The CDR3 region is CASSTTGEGSSYEQYF. CDR3 nucleotides: TGTGCCAGCAGTACGACAGGGGAGGGGAGCTCCTACGAGCAGTACTTC.

In nucleotides, the CDR3 is TGTGCCAGCAGCCAGCTTGGCGGGGTCTTTAACTACGAGCAGTACTTC. Protein: CASSQLGGVFNYEQYF. This chain uses TRBV14 with TRBJ2-7, with D perhaps matching TRBD2 (6 bases). The germline CDR1 and CDR2 sequences are SGHDN and FVKESK. V gave up 3 bases and J gave up 3 bases, with 18 bases separating them. There are 16 residues in the CDR3. Full variable domain (remainder filled in from reference TRBV14 and TRBJ2-7): EAGVTQFPSHSVIEKGQTVTLRCDPISGHDNLYWYRRVMGKEIKFLLHFVKESKQDESGMPNNRFLAERTGGTYSTLKVQPAELEDSGVYFCASSQLGGVFNYEQYFGPGTRLTVT.

The chain has TRBV28 and TRBJ1-2; 7 nucleotides align to TRBD1. The ends lost 9 bases at V and 8 bases at J; junction bases unmatched: 18. From germline, CDR1 is MDHEN and CDR2 SYDVKM. The CDR3 spans 15 residues. DNA for the CDR3: TGTGCCAGTGCGGGGCCAGACAGGGTGGTGAAAGGCTACACCTTC. Translation gives CASAGPDRVVKGYTF.

This rearrangement joins TRBV9 to TRBJ2-1; 8 bases are shared with TRBD2. Germline CDR1 reads SGDLS; CDR2 reads YYNGEE. The V gene end was trimmed by 3 bases and the J gene end by 1 base; junction bases not matched to a gene: 6. The CDR3 consists of 16 residues. CDR3 amino acids: CASSGLGGGSYNEQFF. DNA for the CDR3: TGTGCCAGCAGCGGTCTCGGCGGGGGGTCCTACAATGAGCAGTTCTTC.

V gene TRBV5-6 combines with J gene TRBJ1-2, with TRBD1 matching over 7 bases. The trim removed 1 base at V and 8 bases at J, leaving 5 bases unmatched. Germline CDR1 SGHDT, CDR2 YYEEEE. This CDR3 is 13 amino acids long. The CDR3 here is CASSLTGAGGYTF. CDR3 DNA sequence: TGTGCCAGCAGCTTGACAGGGGCAGGCGGCTACACCTTC.

This chain connects TRBV6-6 to TRBJ1-3, with D maybe TRBD1 (6 bases). The germline V gene has CDR1 MNHNY and CDR2 SVGAGI (reference sequence). V was pared by 3 bases and J by 4 bases, with 16 bases between. The CDR3 totals 16 residues. CDR3 in DNA: TGTGCCAGCAGTTATACGCCAGGGGTGAGGGGAAACACCATATATTTT. Protein: CASSYTPGVRGNTIYF.

The V and J genes are TRBV27 and TRBJ1-4; D is ambiguous. The V gene lost 3 bases and the J gene lost 0 bases, with 5 bases spanning the gap. CDR3 length equals 14 residues. Germline assignment: CDR1 MNHEY and CDR2 SMNVEV (reference sequence). As DNA, the CDR3 is TGTGCCAGCAGTTTTTCCTCAACTAATGAAAAACTGTTTTTT. Translation gives CASSFSSTNEKLFF.

This clone was recorded once. The J gene is TRBJ2-7, the V gene TRBV11-2; D is possibly TRBD1 (6 bases). The CDR3 is 14 amino acids. In germline, CDR1 is SGHAT, CDR2 FQNNGV. V lost 5 bases, J lost 2 bases, and 13 bases lay in between. The CDR3: CASSPSQGTYEQYF. The CDR3 DNA sequence: TGTGCCAGCAGCCCTTCGCAGGGGACCTACGAGCAGTACTTC.